Each of the 7 T cell receptor beta chains below was sequenced from the same sample in a study of blood T cell repertoires in COVID-19. Profiled with immunoSEQ multiplex PCR; TCRdb holds only in-frame clones, not every one. Of under 95,000 clones in the sample, roughly nine tenths were seen once. Sequenced material: peripheral blood. The source of these receptors is a man aged 80 or over in a cohort sampled during active COVID-19.

The sample holds one count of this clone. This rearrangement joins TRBV5-1 to TRBJ2-5; TRBD1 agrees at 7 bases. The V gene end was trimmed by 0 bases and the J gene end by 4 bases; junction bases not matched to a gene: 6. This CDR3 has 15 residues. CDR1 and CDR2 from the germline V gene are SGHRS and YFSETQ. In DNA form, the CDR3 reads TGCGCCAGCAGCTTGGGAGTAGGGGGCCGAGAGACCCAGTACTTC. The encoded protein is CASSLGVGGRETQYF.

V gene TRBV15 combines with J gene TRBJ2-3; TRBD1 matches at 8 bases. Trimming removed 0 bases from V and 4 bases from J; junction bases left unmatched: 15. This CDR3 has 19 residues. Germline CDR1 LNHNV, CDR2 YYDKDF (reference sequence). CDR3 nucleotides: TGTGCCACCAGCAGAGATCTCACCAGGACAGGGCTGAGGGCAGATACGCAGTATTTT. Protein product: CATSRDLTRTGLRADTQYF.

J is TRBJ1-4 and V is TRBV5-1, with 12 bases fitting TRBD1. The trim removed 0 bases at V and 7 bases at J, leaving 10 bases unmatched. Germline CDR1 SGHRS, CDR2 YFSETQ. The CDR3 is made up of 18 amino acids. CDR3 amino acids: CASSLAPGQGAGGEKLFF. DNA for the CDR3: TGCGCCAGCAGCTTGGCACCGGGACAGGGGGCAGGCGGTGAAAAACTGTTTTTT.

This clone was picked up one time. This chain links TRBV7-4 with TRBJ2-7, with a possible D match to TRBD1 (5 bases). Trimming took off 5 bases at V and 4 bases at J, with 12 bases between the two ends. Germline CDR1 reads SGHVT; CDR2 reads SQSDAQ. The CDR3 runs to 13 residues. CDR3 nucleotide sequence: TGTGCCAGCAGCGGCAGGGAAGGTTACGAGCAGTACTTC. Its protein is CASSGREGYEQYF.

The V and J genes are TRBV18 and TRBJ2-1; 11 bases match TRBD1. V dropped 2 bases and J dropped 7; count of bases not matched to a gene: 7. The CDR3 is 16 amino acids. CDR1 and CDR2 from the germline V gene are KGHSH and LQKENI. The CDR3 DNA follows: TGTGCCAGCTCACCAACTGGGACAGGGGGGGGAAATGAGCAGTTCTTC. It translates to CASSPTGTGGGNEQFF.

This chain uses TRBV9 with TRBJ2-7; possible D gene TRBD2, 5 bases. Germline V gene lookup returns CDR1 SGDLS and CDR2 YYNGEE. CDR3 size: 15 residues. V was shortened by 0 bases and J by 3 bases, with 13 bases between the two germline ends. CDR3 loop: CASSVGRGTYYEQYF. The CDR3 DNA is TGTGCCAGCAGCGTAGGCCGGGGAACGTACTACGAGCAGTACTTC. Combining the CDR3 with reference TRBV9 and TRBJ2-7 gives the whole variable domain DSGVTQTPKHLITATGQRVTLRCSPRSGDLSVYWYQQSLDQGLQFLIQYYNGEERAKGNILERFSAQQFPDLHSELNLSSLELGDSALYFCASSVGRGTYYEQYFGPGTRLTVT.

The chain employs TRBV25-1 and TRBJ1-2, with TRBD1 matching 7 bases. The CDR3 sequence is 14 residues long. V lost 2 bases to trimming and J lost 8 bases; unmatched junction nucleotides: 8. The germline V gene encodes CDR1 MGHDK and CDR2 SYGVNS. The CDR3 loop is CASSEPRSGGGYTF. CDR3 DNA sequence: TGTGCCAGCAGTGAACCCCGTTCAGGGGGGGGCTACACCTTC.